The 11 T cell receptor beta chains below all came from one sample that was sequenced in a study of blood T cell repertoires in COVID-19. Generated by immunoSEQ multiplex PCR, the TCRdb table keeps only in-frame clones and is missing some. The profile shows a few hundred thousand clones, roughly 90% of them singletons. The sample taken for sequencing was peripheral blood. All receptors come from a woman in her twenties or thirties with active or convalescent COVID-19.

This chain joins TRBV28 and TRBJ2-2; TRBD2 agrees at 8 bases. The ends lost 1 base at V and 4 bases at J; junction bases unmatched: 2. The germline CDR1 and CDR2 sequences are MDHEN and SYDVKM. CDR3 length: 15 amino acids. CDR3 loop: CASSLSGGVTGELFF. In DNA form, the CDR3 reads TGTGCCAGCAGTTTATCCGGGGGGGTCACCGGGGAGCTGTTTTTT. Drawing the rest from reference TRBV28 and TRBJ2-2, the complete variable domain is DVKVTQSSRYLVKRTGEKVFLECVQDMDHENMFWYRQDPGLGLRLIYFSYDVKMKEKGDIPEGYSVSREKKERFSLILESASTNQTSMYLCASSLSGGVTGELFFGEGSRLTVL.

This rearrangement joins TRBV2 to TRBJ2-7; perhaps TRBD1 as D (5 bases). Germline assignment: CDR1 SNHLY and CDR2 FYNNEI. Trimming removed 6 bases from V and 4 bases from J, with 22 bases in between. The CDR3 has 16 amino acids. In DNA, the CDR3 is TGTGCCAGCAGGCCCAATCAGGGATCCAACTGGTACGAGCAGTACTTC. This codes for CASRPNQGSNWYEQYF.

V usage is TRBV2 and J usage is TRBJ2-1; 8 bases align to TRBD2. Germline CDR1 SNHLY, CDR2 FYNNEI. Germline trimming cut 7 bases from V and 0 bases from J; bases unmatched to any gene: 5. The CDR3 has 15 residues. For the CDR3, the DNA is TGTGCCAGCACCTTCGGGGGGGGCTCCTACAATGAGCAGTTCTTC. Translated: CASTFGGGSYNEQFF.

In its sample, this clone was seen a few times. The gene calls are TRBV30 and TRBJ2-2; a possible D gene is TRBD2 (6 bases). From germline, CDR1 is GTSNPN and CDR2 SVGIG (reference sequence). The CDR3 contains 15 residues. V lost 0 bases to trimming and J lost 6 bases, with 14 bases between them. The CDR3 protein is CAWSVRGVRSGELFF. CDR3 bases: TGTGCCTGGAGTGTACGCGGGGTGAGGTCCGGGGAGCTGTTTTTT.

The genes are TRBV24-1 and TRBJ2-1, with D possibly matching TRBD2 (6 bases). There are 14 residues in the CDR3. With 4 bases removed from V and 7 bases from J, the gap between germline ends came to 13 bases. Germline values: CDR1 KGHDR, CDR2 SFDVKD. The CDR3 loop is CATSENRDSNEQFF. The DNA for the CDR3 is TGTGCCACCAGTGAGAACCGGGACTCAAATGAGCAGTTCTTC.

V and J are TRBV28 and TRBJ2-1, with a possible D match to TRBD2 (6 bases). CDR1 MDHEN and CDR2 SYDVKM come from the germline V gene. Between the trimmed V and J ends, which lost 3 bases and 10 bases, there was a span of 10 bases. The CDR3 is 12 residues long. The CDR3: CASSFGAGEQFF. Written as DNA, the CDR3 is TGTGCCAGCAGTTTTGGTGCGGGGGAGCAGTTCTTC.

The J gene is TRBJ1-1, the V gene TRBV27, with unresolved D. The ends were cut back, 2 bases at V and 6 bases at J, with 19 bases in the middle. The CDR3 totals 16 residues. In germline, CDR1 is MNHEY, CDR2 SMNVEV (reference sequence). The CDR3 nucleotides read TGTGCCAGCAGTTTAAACCCCACATATCAAAACGCTGAAGCTTTCTTT. Protein: CASSLNPTYQNAEAFF.

CDR3 protein: CASSDRRDYPTDTQYF. In nucleotides, the CDR3 is TGTGCCAGCAGCGATCGCCGGGACTACCCCACAGATACGCAGTATTTT. V usage is TRBV7-9 and J usage is TRBJ2-3, with 7 bases that match TRBD2. Germline CDR1 is SEHNR and CDR2 is FQNEAQ (reference sequence). The CDR3 covers 16 residues. The junction had 10 bases not matched to a gene; V was cut back by 5 bases and J by 2 bases.

V is TRBV7-2 and J is TRBJ2-7, with 12 positions matching TRBD2. The CDR3 spans 15 residues. Germline assignment: CDR1 SGHTA and CDR2 FQGNSA. The ends lost 4 bases at V and 2 bases at J; junction bases unmatched: 3. In nucleotides, the CDR3 is TGTGCCAGCAGCTCTTCTAGCGGGGGGGCCTACGAGCAGTACTTC. Protein sequence: CASSSSSGGAYEQYF.

This clone was seen repeatedly, ten times or more. The chain employs TRBV6-4 and TRBJ2-2, with 8 bases lining up with TRBD1. The CDR3 extends over 15 amino acids. The junction had 6 bases not matched to a gene; V was cut back by 5 bases and J by 4 bases. Looked up from germline, CDR1 is MRHNA and CDR2 is SNTAGT. The chain's CDR3 is CASSSGQGTTGELFF. The CDR3 DNA reads TGTGCCAGCAGTTCCGGACAGGGAACCACCGGGGAGCTGTTTTTT.

This clone occurred a few times. The chain recombines TRBV27 with TRBJ1-2; no reliable D call. The germline CDR1 and CDR2 sequences are MNHEY and SMNVEV (reference sequence). Trimming removed 0 bases at V and 7 bases at J, with 9 bases between. This CDR3 spans 13 amino acids. CDR3 in amino acids: CASSLSGSPGYTF. CDR3 DNA sequence: TGTGCCAGCAGTTTATCGGGCAGCCCTGGCTACACCTTC.